One sample yielded the 10 T cell receptor beta chains listed below, sequenced in a study of PD-1 blockade in classical Hodgkin lymphoma. TCRdb's table, derived via immunoSEQ multiplex PCR, lists solely in-frame clones and lacks some. This sample has about 92,000 clones, with 83% found just once. Time point defined: cycle 4 day 1 (C4D1), after about 6 weeks of nivolumab. In every patient, relapse followed autologous stem cell transplantation, while exposure to brentuximab vedotin differed. Sequenced here: peripheral blood mononuclear cells (PBMCs), sampled before the fourth cycle of nivolumab. Receptor source: a human donor with classical Hodgkin lymphoma.

The rearrangement joins TRBV9 to TRBJ2-3; no definite D call. V lost 1 base and J 4 bases, leaving 10 bases between the germline ends. CDR3 length: 14 residues. CDR1 SGDLS and CDR2 YYNGEE come from the germline V gene. The CDR3 reads CASSVRAQADTQYF. The DNA of the CDR3 is TGTGCCAGCAGCGTAAGGGCACAAGCAGATACGCAGTATTTT.

The chain couples TRBV4-1 to TRBJ2-7; TRBD1 might be the D (6 bases). Germline values: CDR1 MGHRA, CDR2 YSYEKL. Trimming pared 4 bases from V and 4 bases from J, leaving 17 bases between. The CDR3 extends over 15 amino acids. For the CDR3, the DNA is TGCGCCAGCAGCCCAACCACCGGGACACGTTACGAGCAGTACTTC. Protein: CASSPTTGTRYEQYF.

The V call is TRBV18, the J call TRBJ1-1; D perhaps matches TRBD1 (6 bases). The CDR3 spans 17 residues. The V gene lost 2 bases and the J gene lost 2 bases, with 18 bases spanning the gap. Germline CDR1 KGHSH, CDR2 LQKENI. The CDR3 sequence: CASSPIRGKRRNTEAFF. The DNA for the CDR3 is TGTGCCAGCTCACCAATTAGGGGGAAGAGGAGAAACACTGAAGCTTTCTTT.

This clone occurred once. J is TRBJ2-7 and V is TRBV5-1; D perhaps matches TRBD1 (6 bases). Deletions cut 0 bases from V and 2 bases from J, with 18 bases between. CDR3 size: 17 residues. Looked up from germline, CDR1 is SGHRS and CDR2 is YFSETQ. The CDR3 sequence: CASSLAAGDYSTYEQYF. The CDR3 nucleotides read TGCGCCAGCAGCTTGGCCGCAGGGGATTATAGCACCTACGAGCAGTACTTC.

The rearrangement joins TRBV2 to TRBJ2-7; D gene ambiguous. Trimming took 5 bases from V and 3 from J, leaving 14 bases between them. The CDR3 is 14 residues long. The germline V gene has CDR1 SNHLY and CDR2 FYNNEI. The CDR3 bases are TGTGCCAGCAGTCGGGTTGTTTCCAACTACGAGCAGTACTTC. It is translated as CASSRVVSNYEQYF.

This sequence joins TRBV7-2 and TRBJ1-6; 9 bases line up with TRBD1. The CDR3 totals 17 residues. Germline V gene lookup returns CDR1 SGHTA and CDR2 FQGNSA. Trimming cost V 5 bases and J 4 bases; bases outside gene matches: 9. CDR3 DNA: TGTGCCAGCAGCAAACTCCGGGACAGGGCGTATAATTCACCCCTCCACTTT. This gives the protein CASSKLRDRAYNSPLHF.

The chain recombines TRBV28 with TRBJ1-2; TRBD1 is a possible D gene (6 bases). Germline assignment: CDR1 MDHEN and CDR2 SYDVKM. The length of the CDR3 is 15 residues. V shed 5 bases and J shed 5 bases, with 18 bases lying between them. CDR3 protein: CASSTGQRYSYGYTF. The CDR3 DNA reads as TGTGCCAGCAGTACCGGACAGCGATACTCATATGGCTACACCTTC.

The chain links TRBV19 to TRBJ1-3; no clear D. Germline CDR1 and CDR2: LNHDA and SQIVND (reference sequence). Between the trimmed V and J ends, which lost 1 base and 1 base, there was a span of 8 bases. CDR3 size: 15 residues. The CDR3 protein is CASSIAWFSGNTIYF. CDR3 coding DNA: TGTGCCAGTAGTATAGCGTGGTTTTCTGGAAACACCATATATTTT.

V is TRBV2 and J is TRBJ1-5; TRBD1 aligns across 7 bases. V shed 10 bases, J shed 5 bases, and the junction held 8 bases outside the gene matches. The CDR3 loop spans 13 amino acids. The V gene's germline CDR1 is SNHLY and CDR2 FYNNEI. The CDR3 reads CATTGEVDQPQHF. The CDR3 DNA reads TGTGCCACCACAGGGGAAGTTGATCAGCCCCAGCATTTT.

This rearrangement joins TRBV19 to TRBJ2-7, with a tentative D call TRBD1 (5 bases). The CDR3 contains 13 residues. Germline loops: CDR1 LNHDA, CDR2 SQIVND (reference sequence). The V gene lost 5 bases and the J gene lost 3 bases, with 11 bases spanning the gap. Written as DNA, the CDR3 is TGTGCCAGTAGTCTAGGACACGGCTACGAGCAGTACTTC. This gives the protein CASSLGHGYEQYF.